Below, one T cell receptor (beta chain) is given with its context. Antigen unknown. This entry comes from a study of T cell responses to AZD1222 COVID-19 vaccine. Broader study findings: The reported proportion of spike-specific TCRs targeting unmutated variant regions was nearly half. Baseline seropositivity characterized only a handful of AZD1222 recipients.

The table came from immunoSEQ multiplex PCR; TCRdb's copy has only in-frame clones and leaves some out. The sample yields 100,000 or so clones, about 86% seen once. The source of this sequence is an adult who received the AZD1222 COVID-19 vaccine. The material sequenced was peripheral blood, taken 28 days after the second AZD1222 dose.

The CDR3 nucleotides read TGTGCCAGTAGCACATTTGGGCAGAGCTCCTACGAGCAGTACTTC. This encodes CASSTFGQSSYEQYF. The rearrangement links TRBV19 to TRBJ2-7; D is ambiguous. The CDR3 sequence is 15 residues long. Trimming removed 6 bases at V and 0 bases at J, with 15 bases between. CDR1 is LNHDA and CDR2 is SQIVND in the germline V gene (reference sequence).